Below, one T cell receptor beta chain is given with its context. Its antigen remains unknown. PCR employed 60 Vbeta and 13 Jbeta primers. Profiled with immunoSEQ multiplex PCR; TCRdb holds only in-frame clones, not every one. This table holds some 130,000 clones, approximately 78% found once. Trimming shortened V by 4 bases and J by 1 base, and 11 bases separated the two germline ends. Per the germline V gene, CDR1 is SGDLS and CDR2 is YYNGEE. This CDR3 has 14 residues. These data belong to a study of cytomegalovirus exposure and HLA in healthy donors. The study, taken as a whole, reports: It is likely that the observed cluster of highly shared sequence variants was a sequencing artifact.

The gene calls are TRBV9 and TRBJ1-1; tentative D call: TRBD1 (5 bases). The receptor comes from a woman between 50 and 59 years old in good health and CMV-seropositive. The specimen sequenced was PBMCs. The CDR3 here is CASSNLDKNTEAFF. CDR3 sequence (DNA): TGTGCCAGCAGCAACTTGGACAAGAACACTGAAGCTTTCTTT.